The sequence of this T cell receptor (beta chain) was determined in a study of T cell changes during pregnancy in multiple sclerosis (dated by TCRdb to the late 2010s). Concerning the study at large: The study examined how the T cell repertoire changed over the course of pregnancy in women with multiple sclerosis.

V sheds 3 bases and J sheds 5 bases, leaving 7 bases between their ends. Looking up the germline V gene (reference sequence) yields CDR1 LNHDA and CDR2 SQIVND. The CDR3 holds 12 amino acids from the cysteine to the phenylalanine. Solely the CDR3 DNA is kept, with 36 bases framed from the first base. Library creation used the immunoSEQ multiplex PCR assay. TCRdb's version of the immuneACCESS table is confined to in-frame rearrangements and falls short of the full clone set. An unresolved V gene accounts for under half of the shortfall where checked; the remainder is of unknown origin. The sample table holds around 57,000 clones, of which about 92% were seen once. The ten largest clones represent over 5% of the sample. Regarding this clone: Its antigen has not been determined. Within one base of it there is no much larger clone, and no base qualities were kept.

The V and J genes are TRBV19 and TRBJ2-5, and possibly TRBD2, on 6 matching bases. The receptor comes from a female donor in good health, enrolled as a control in a pregnancy study. Sequenced here: peripheral blood, sampled in the third trimester of pregnancy. The sequenced DNA: TGTGCCAGTAGTATTCGGGAGGAGACCCAGTACTTC. This gives the protein CASSIREETQYF. Here the CDR3 is joined to the reference TRBV19 and TRBJ2-5 genes, and the full variable domain is: DGGITQSPKYLFRKEGQNVTLSCEQNLNHDAMYWYRQDPGQGLRLIYYSQIVNDFQKGDIAEGYSVSREKKESFPLTVTSAQKNPTAFYLCASSIREETQYFGPGTRLLVL.